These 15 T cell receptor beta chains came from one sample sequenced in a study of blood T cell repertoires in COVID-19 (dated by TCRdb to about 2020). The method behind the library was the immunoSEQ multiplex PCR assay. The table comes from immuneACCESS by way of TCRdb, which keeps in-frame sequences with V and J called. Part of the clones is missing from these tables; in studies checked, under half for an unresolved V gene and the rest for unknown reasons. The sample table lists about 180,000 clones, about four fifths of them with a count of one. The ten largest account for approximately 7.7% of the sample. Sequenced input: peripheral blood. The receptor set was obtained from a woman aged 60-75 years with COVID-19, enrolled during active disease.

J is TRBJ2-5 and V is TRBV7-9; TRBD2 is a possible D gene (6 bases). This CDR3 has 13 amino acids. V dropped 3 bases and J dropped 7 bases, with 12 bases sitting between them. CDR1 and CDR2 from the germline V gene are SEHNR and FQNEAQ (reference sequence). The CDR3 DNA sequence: TGTGCCAGCAGCTTGGAGGGGACCGGGACCCAGTACTTC. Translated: CASSLEGTGTQYF. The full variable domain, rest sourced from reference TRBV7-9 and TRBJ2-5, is DTGVSQNPRHKITKRGQNVTFRCDPISEHNRLYWYRQTLGQGPEFLTYFQNEAQLEKSRLLSDRFSAERPKGSFSTLEIQRTEQGDSAMYLCASSLEGTGTQYFGPGTRLLVL.

As DNA, the CDR3 is TGTGCCAGCAGCTTAGAAGGACTTAGGTACACTGAAGCTTTCTTT. Translating gives CASSLEGLRYTEAFF. This chain uses TRBV7-8 with TRBJ1-1; D remains unclear. CDR3 length: 15 residues. The germline V gene encodes CDR1 SGHVS and CDR2 FQNEAQ. With 1 base removed from V and 3 bases from J, the gap between germline ends came to 12 bases.

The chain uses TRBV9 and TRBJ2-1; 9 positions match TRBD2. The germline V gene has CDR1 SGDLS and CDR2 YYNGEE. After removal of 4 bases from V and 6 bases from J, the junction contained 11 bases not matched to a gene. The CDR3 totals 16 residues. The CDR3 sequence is CASSPHATSGVNEQFF. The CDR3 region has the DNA TGTGCCAGCAGCCCCCACGCGACTAGCGGAGTCAATGAGCAGTTCTTC. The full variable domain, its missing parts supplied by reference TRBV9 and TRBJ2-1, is DSGVTQTPKHLITATGQRVTLRCSPRSGDLSVYWYQQSLDQGLQFLIQYYNGEERAKGNILERFSAQQFPDLHSELNLSSLELGDSALYFCASSPHATSGVNEQFFGPGTRLTVL.

The CDR3 coding sequence is TGTGCCAGCAGTTCGACAGTCCACACTGAAGCTTTCTTT. It encodes CASSSTVHTEAFF. V gene TRBV6-6 combines with J gene TRBJ1-1; D is perhaps TRBD1 (5 bases). Deletions cut 4 bases from V and 3 bases from J, with 9 bases between. The V gene's germline CDR1 is MNHNY and CDR2 SVGAGI (reference sequence). The CDR3 is made up of 13 amino acids.

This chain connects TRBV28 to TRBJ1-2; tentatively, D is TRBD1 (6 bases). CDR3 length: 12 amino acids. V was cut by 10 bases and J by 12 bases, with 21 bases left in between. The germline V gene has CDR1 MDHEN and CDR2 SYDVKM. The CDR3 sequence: CATMDGYRANTF. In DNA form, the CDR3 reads TGTGCCACCATGGATGGTTACAGGGCGAACACCTTC.

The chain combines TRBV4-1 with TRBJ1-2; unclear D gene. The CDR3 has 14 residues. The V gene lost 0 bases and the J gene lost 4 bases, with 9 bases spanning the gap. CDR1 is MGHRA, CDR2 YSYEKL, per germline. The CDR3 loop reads CASSQERVAYGYTF. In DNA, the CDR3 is TGCGCCAGCAGCCAAGAGCGGGTGGCCTATGGCTACACCTTC.

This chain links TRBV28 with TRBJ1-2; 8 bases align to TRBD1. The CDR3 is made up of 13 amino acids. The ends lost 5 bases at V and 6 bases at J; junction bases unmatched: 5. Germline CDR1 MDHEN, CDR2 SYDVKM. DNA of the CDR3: TGTGCCAGCAGTCTAAGACAGGGGCATGGCTACACCTTC. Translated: CASSLRQGHGYTF.

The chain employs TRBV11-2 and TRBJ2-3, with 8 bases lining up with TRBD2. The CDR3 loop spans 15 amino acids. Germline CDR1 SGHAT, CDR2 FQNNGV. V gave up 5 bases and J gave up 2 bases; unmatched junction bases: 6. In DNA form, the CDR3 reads TGTGCCAGCAGCCGTAGCGGGGCGATCACAGATACGCAGTATTTT. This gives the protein CASSRSGAITDTQYF.

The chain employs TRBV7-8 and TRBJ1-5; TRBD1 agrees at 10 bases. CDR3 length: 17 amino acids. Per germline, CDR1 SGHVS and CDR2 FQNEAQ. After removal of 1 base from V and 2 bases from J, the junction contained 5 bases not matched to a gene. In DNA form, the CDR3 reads TGTGCCAGCAGCTTAGATTGGGACAGGGGACGCAATCAGCCCCAGCATTTT. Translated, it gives CASSLDWDRGRNQPQHF.

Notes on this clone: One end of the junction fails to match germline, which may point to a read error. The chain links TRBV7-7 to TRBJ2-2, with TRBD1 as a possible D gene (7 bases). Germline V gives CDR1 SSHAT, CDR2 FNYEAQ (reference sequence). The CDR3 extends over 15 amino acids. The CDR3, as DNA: TGTGCTAGCAGCGCGGGACAGCAGTTCACCGGGGAGCTGTTTTTT. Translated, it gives CASSAGQQFTGELFF.

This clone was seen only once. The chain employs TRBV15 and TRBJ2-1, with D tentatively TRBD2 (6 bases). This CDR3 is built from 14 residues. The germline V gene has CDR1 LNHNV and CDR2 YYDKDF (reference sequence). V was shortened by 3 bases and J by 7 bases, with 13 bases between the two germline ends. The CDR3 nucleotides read TGTGCCACCAGCAGCTTGCGGGACGGTAATGAGCAGTTCTTC. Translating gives CATSSLRDGNEQFF.

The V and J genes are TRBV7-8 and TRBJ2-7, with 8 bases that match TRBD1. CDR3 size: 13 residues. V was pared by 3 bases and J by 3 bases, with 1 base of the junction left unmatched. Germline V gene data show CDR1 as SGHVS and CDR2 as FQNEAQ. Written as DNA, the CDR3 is TGTGCCAGCAGCTTCGGACAGGGCTACGAGCAGTACGTC. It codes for CASSFGQGYEQYV.

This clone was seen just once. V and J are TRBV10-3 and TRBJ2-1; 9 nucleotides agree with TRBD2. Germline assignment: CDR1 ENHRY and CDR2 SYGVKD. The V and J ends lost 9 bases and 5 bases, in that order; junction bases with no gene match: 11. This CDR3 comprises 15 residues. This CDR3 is CAMSHGLATNNEQFF. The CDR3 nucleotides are TGTGCCATGTCTCATGGACTAGCGACGAACAATGAGCAGTTCTTC.

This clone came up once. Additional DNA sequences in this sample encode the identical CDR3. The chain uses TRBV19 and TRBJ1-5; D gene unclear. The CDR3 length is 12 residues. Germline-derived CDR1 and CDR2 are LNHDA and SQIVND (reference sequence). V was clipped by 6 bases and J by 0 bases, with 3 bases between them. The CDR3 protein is CASSGSNQPQHF. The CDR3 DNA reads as TGTGCCAGTAGCGGTAGCAATCAGCCCCAGCATTTT.

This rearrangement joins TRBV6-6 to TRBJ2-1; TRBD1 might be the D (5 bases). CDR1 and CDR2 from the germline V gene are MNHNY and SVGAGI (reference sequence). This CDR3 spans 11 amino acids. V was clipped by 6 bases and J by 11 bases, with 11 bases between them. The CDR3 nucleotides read TGTGCCAGCAGCATATCAGGGAAGCAGTTCTTC. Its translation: CASSISGKQFF.